The clone carrying this TCR beta chain was detected ten times or more. Its specificity is not known. TCRdb re-called the RT-PCR reads with MiXCR, one entry per CDR3 protein. The sample holds about 520,000 distinct CDR3 sequences, approximately 9.9% seen once. Germline values: CDR1 SGHTA, CDR2 FQGNSA. The length of the CDR3 is 13 residues. V was shortened by 3 bases and J by 2 bases, with 5 bases between the two germline ends. The data derive from a study of response to subunit inactivated influenza vaccine. The study, taken as a whole, reports: Authors suggested each seasonal flu vaccination may recruit only limited numbers of new T cells.

The sample consisted of PBMCs from blood, taken roughly 6 weeks after vaccination. This TCR was sampled from a man in his fifties or sixties who received an inactivated influenza vaccine. The rearrangement uses TRBV7-2 and TRBJ2-1; D is undetermined. The CDR3 bases are TGTGCCAGCAGCTTTTCCGCCTACAATGAGCAGTTCTTC. Translating it yields CASSFSAYNEQFF.